The 21 T cell receptor beta chains listed next were all sequenced from one sample in a study of response to subunit inactivated influenza vaccine. In TCRdb, the RT-PCR reads were re-called with MiXCR into one record per CDR3 protein. The table includes 150,000 to 200,000 distinct CDR3 sequences, about 12% detected once. The sample also formed part of further work on T cells expressing NK-cell markers. That paper adds: As the method of synthesis, 5'RACE template switching with UMIs yielded TCR beta cDNA.

Source: CD8+ T cells sorted from PBMCs, taken 11 to 12 days after vaccination. All receptors come from a man in his fifties or sixties who received an inactivated influenza vaccine.

This rearrangement joins TRBV7-9 to TRBJ2-2; D is ambiguous. Looked up from germline, CDR1 is SEHNR and CDR2 is FQNEAQ (reference sequence). The germline V and J ends were trimmed by 3 bases and 6 bases, with 5 bases remaining between them. The CDR3 is made up of 12 amino acids. CDR3 nucleotide sequence: TGTGCCAGCAGCTTTTCCGCCGGGGAGCTGTTTTTT. Its protein product is CASSFSAGELFF.

This clonotype was counted only a few times. V usage is TRBV2 and J usage is TRBJ2-5; possibly TRBD2 for D (5 bases). Per germline, CDR1 SNHLY and CDR2 FYNNEI. This CDR3 has 13 residues. The V end was cut by 9 bases, the J end by 7 bases, with 18 bases between. The CDR3 loop is CASRTARRGTQYF. CDR3 bases: TGTGCCAGTAGGACTGCGCGCCGGGGGACCCAGTACTTC.

This clonotype was observed a few times. The chain recombines TRBV7-9 with TRBJ1-5; possible D gene TRBD1, 5 bases. V lost 4 bases and J 2 bases, leaving 9 bases between the germline ends. The CDR3 loop spans 14 amino acids. From germline, CDR1 is SEHNR and CDR2 FQNEAQ (reference sequence). The CDR3 DNA follows: TGTGCCAGCAGCTACTCAGGGCGCAATCAGCCCCAGCATTTT. This codes for CASSYSGRNQPQHF.

This clonotype was detected a few times. The J gene is TRBJ2-1, the V gene TRBV9; TRBD2 aligns across 8 bases. Germline CDR1 SGDLS, CDR2 YYNGEE. CDR3 length: 14 residues. Losses at the gene ends were 4 bases for V and 8 bases for J; bases not matched to a gene: 8. In nucleotides, the CDR3 is TGTGCCAGCAGCCTCGAGGGACTAGTCCATGAGCAGTTCTTC. The encoded protein is CASSLEGLVHEQFF.

The chain combines TRBV28 with TRBJ2-7; no reliable D call. The CDR3 is 13 residues long. V was clipped by 3 bases and J by 1 base, with 7 bases between them. Germline CDR1 MDHEN, CDR2 SYDVKM. The CDR3 DNA is TGTGCCAGCAGTTTCGGTAAATCCTACGAGCAGTACTTC. Its translation is CASSFGKSYEQYF.

The chain links TRBV7-9 to TRBJ2-7; 9 nucleotides match TRBD1. Germline V lookup: CDR1 SEHNR, CDR2 FQNEAQ (reference sequence). The CDR3 runs 15 residues. Trimming took 10 bases from V and 6 from J; bases not matched to a gene: 16. The CDR3, as DNA: TGTGCCACCGAACGGTGGGACAGGGAAGGGGGCGAGCAGTACTTC. This gives the protein CATERWDREGGEQYF.

The CDR3 DNA sequence: TGTGCCAGCAGCCCCCGGGCGGGGGGAGGCTCCTACGAGCAGTACTTC. Translating it yields CASSPRAGGGSYEQYF. The chain has TRBV7-9 and TRBJ2-7, with 8 bases identical to TRBD2. This CDR3 contains 16 residues. The junction had 9 bases not matched to a gene; V was cut back by 5 bases and J by 0 bases. The V gene's germline CDR1 is SEHNR and CDR2 FQNEAQ (reference sequence).

About this clonotype: At one end, the junction sequence differs from germline, possibly due to a read error. This rearrangement joins TRBV7-9 to TRBJ2-7; D is ambiguous. Germline assignment: CDR1 SEHNR and CDR2 FQNEAQ (reference sequence). This CDR3 contains 12 residues. CDR3 nucleotides: TGTGGCAGCTCAGTCGTTGCCTACGACCAGTACTTC. This encodes CGSSVVAYDQYF.

This clonotype was seen at least ten times. The CDR3 DNA follows: TGCAGTGCTAGAGATATGTCAGGGCTCACCCGCTATGGCTACACCTTC. Translated: CSARDMSGLTRYGYTF. V gene TRBV20-1 combines with J gene TRBJ1-2; the D gene is possibly TRBD1 (5 bases). CDR1 and CDR2 from the germline V gene are DFQATT and SNEGSKA (reference sequence). The CDR3 is made up of 16 amino acids. V was trimmed by 0 bases and J by 4 bases, leaving 18 bases between them.

V and J are TRBV4-2 and TRBJ2-5; D is unresolved. The V gene lost 1 base and the J gene lost 5 bases, with 11 bases spanning the gap. The length of the CDR3 is 14 residues. Germline V gene lookup returns CDR1 LGHNA and CDR2 YNFKEQ. The CDR3, as DNA: TGTGCCAGCAGCCAAGGGGGTCTCCCGGAGACCCAGTACTTC. Encoded protein: CASSQGGLPETQYF.

The chain uses TRBV20-1 and TRBJ2-2; 7 bases are shared with TRBD2. Germline V gene lookup returns CDR1 DFQATT and CDR2 SNEGSKA (reference sequence). With 2 bases clipped from V and 6 bases from J, the junction kept 9 bases outside the gene matches. The CDR3 length is 15 residues. The CDR3 DNA is TGCAGTGCTAGATTTCGGGGGGACCGATCCGGGGAGCTGTTTTTT. Amino acids: CSARFRGDRSGELFF.

The V and J genes are TRBV7-2 and TRBJ2-5; TRBD2 agrees at 8 bases. With 1 base clipped from V and 5 bases from J, the junction kept 6 bases outside the gene matches. The CDR3 extends over 15 amino acids. Germline-derived CDR1 and CDR2 are SGHTA and FQGNSA. The CDR3 loop is CASSLGAGAAETQYF. The CDR3 DNA reads as TGTGCCAGCAGCTTAGGAGCGGGAGCCGCCGAGACCCAGTACTTC. The whole variable domain, remainder taken from reference TRBV7-2 and TRBJ2-5, is GAGVSQSPSNKVTEKGKDVELRCDPISGHTALYWYRQSLGQGLEFLIYFQGNSAPDKSGLPSDRFSAERTGGSVSTLTIQRTQQEDSAVYLCASSLGAGAAETQYFGPGTRLLVL.

The gene calls are TRBV4-3 and TRBJ2-1; no reliable D call. Deletions cut 0 bases from V and 0 bases from J, with 12 bases between. The germline gives CDR1 LGHNA, CDR2 YSLEER. The CDR3 runs 17 residues. CDR3 DNA sequence: TGCGCCAGCAGCCAAGATCGGCTAAAGGCCTCCTACAATGAGCAGTTCTTC. This codes for CASSQDRLKASYNEQFF.

This clonotype was detected only a few times. The V call is TRBV9, the J call TRBJ2-3; TRBD1 might be the D (6 bases). V lost 1 base and J lost 0, with 12 bases in between. Germline V lookup: CDR1 SGDLS, CDR2 YYNGEE. The CDR3 sequence is 16 residues long. CDR3 loop: CASSVHGTTSTDTQYF. CDR3 bases: TGTGCCAGCAGCGTACATGGGACAACTAGCACAGATACGCAGTATTTT.

This rearrangement joins TRBV5-1 to TRBJ1-2; no reliable D call. CDR1 is SGHRS, CDR2 YFSETQ, per germline. The V and J ends lost 3 bases and 4 bases respectively, with 13 bases between them. CDR3 length: 14 amino acids. The CDR3 DNA follows: TGCGCCAGCAGCTCGGGTACAGAATTCTATGGCTACACCTTC. Protein product: CASSSGTEFYGYTF. The variable domain in full, with the rest retrieved from reference TRBV5-1 and TRBJ1-2, is KAGVTQTPRYLIKTRGQQVTLSCSPISGHRSVSWYQQTPGQGLQFLFEYFSETQRNKGNFPGRFSGRQFSNSRSEMNVSTLELGDSALYLCASSSGTEFYGYTFGSGTRLTVV.

V and J are TRBV3-1 and TRBJ2-7; 11 bases map to TRBD2. This CDR3 spans 14 amino acids. Germline lookup yields CDR1 LGHDT and CDR2 YNNKEL (reference sequence). Germline trimming cut 2 bases from V and 3 bases from J; bases unmatched to any gene: 0. This CDR3 is CASSQTSGSYEQYF. The CDR3, as DNA: TGTGCCAGCAGCCAAACTAGCGGGAGCTACGAGCAGTACTTC.

This clonotype was recorded many times. The gene calls are TRBV30 and TRBJ2-1; the D is unclear. Germline V gives CDR1 GTSNPN, CDR2 SVGIG (reference sequence). V shed 4 bases and J shed 4 bases, with 11 bases lying between them. The CDR3 is 13 residues long. The CDR3 here is CAWKFGSYNEQFF. The CDR3 coding sequence is TGTGCCTGGAAGTTCGGGTCTTACAATGAGCAGTTCTTC.

This clonotype was found a few times. This rearrangement joins TRBV7-9 to TRBJ2-3; D possibly uses TRBD1 or TRBD2 (5 bases each). V dropped 8 bases and J dropped 3 bases, with 12 bases sitting between them. Germline V gene sequence: CDR1 SEHNR, CDR2 FQNEAQ (reference sequence). The CDR3 is 13 residues long. CDR3 DNA: TGTGCCAGCCGGAATGGGGGAACAGATACGCAGTATTTT. Protein: CASRNGGTDTQYF.

This clonotype appeared many times. The chain joins TRBV7-2 to TRBJ2-3; D not resolved. The CDR3 spans 14 residues. CDR1 SGHTA and CDR2 FQGNSA come from the germline V gene. The V and J ends lost 4 bases and 5 bases respectively, with 13 bases between them. CDR3 loop: CASSYERLEDTQYF. The CDR3 nucleotides are TGTGCCAGCAGCTATGAGAGGTTGGAAGATACGCAGTATTTT.

The sample holds a few counts of this clonotype. The genes are TRBV12-3 or TRBV12-4 and TRBJ2-3, with TRBD2 matching 8 bases. The CDR3 length is 17 residues. The J segment lost 2 bases and the V segment lost 10 bases, leaving 17 bases of the junction unmatched. In DNA form, the CDR3 reads TGTGCCAACCCCCCTTCCCTAAGTAGCGGGATCACAGATACGCAGTATTTT. This translates into CANPPSLSSGITDTQYF.

The chain couples TRBV7-6 to TRBJ2-2; TRBD2 aligns across 9 bases. Trimming at V came to 4 bases and at J to 3 bases, leaving 9 bases not matched to a gene. This CDR3 comprises 17 residues. Germline CDR1 reads SGHVS; CDR2 reads FNYEAQ. CDR3: CASSSSVAGVYTGELFF. As DNA, the CDR3 is TGTGCCAGCAGCTCCTCGGTAGCGGGGGTTTACACCGGGGAGCTGTTTTTT.